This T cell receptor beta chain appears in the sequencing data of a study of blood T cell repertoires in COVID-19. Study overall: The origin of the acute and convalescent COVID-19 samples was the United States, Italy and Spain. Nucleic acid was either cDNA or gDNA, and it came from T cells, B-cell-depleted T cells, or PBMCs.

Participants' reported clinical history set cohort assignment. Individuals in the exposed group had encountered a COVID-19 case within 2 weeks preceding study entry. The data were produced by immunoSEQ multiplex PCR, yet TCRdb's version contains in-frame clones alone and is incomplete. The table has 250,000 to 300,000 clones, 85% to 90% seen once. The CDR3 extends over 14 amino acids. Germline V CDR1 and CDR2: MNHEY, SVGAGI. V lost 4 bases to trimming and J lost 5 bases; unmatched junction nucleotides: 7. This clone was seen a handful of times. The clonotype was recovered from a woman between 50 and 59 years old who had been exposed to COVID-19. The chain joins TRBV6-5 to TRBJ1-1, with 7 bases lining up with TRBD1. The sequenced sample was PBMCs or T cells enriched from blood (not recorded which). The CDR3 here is CASSFRQGYTEAFF. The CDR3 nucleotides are TGTGCCAGCAGTTTCCGACAGGGATATACTGAAGCTTTCTTT.